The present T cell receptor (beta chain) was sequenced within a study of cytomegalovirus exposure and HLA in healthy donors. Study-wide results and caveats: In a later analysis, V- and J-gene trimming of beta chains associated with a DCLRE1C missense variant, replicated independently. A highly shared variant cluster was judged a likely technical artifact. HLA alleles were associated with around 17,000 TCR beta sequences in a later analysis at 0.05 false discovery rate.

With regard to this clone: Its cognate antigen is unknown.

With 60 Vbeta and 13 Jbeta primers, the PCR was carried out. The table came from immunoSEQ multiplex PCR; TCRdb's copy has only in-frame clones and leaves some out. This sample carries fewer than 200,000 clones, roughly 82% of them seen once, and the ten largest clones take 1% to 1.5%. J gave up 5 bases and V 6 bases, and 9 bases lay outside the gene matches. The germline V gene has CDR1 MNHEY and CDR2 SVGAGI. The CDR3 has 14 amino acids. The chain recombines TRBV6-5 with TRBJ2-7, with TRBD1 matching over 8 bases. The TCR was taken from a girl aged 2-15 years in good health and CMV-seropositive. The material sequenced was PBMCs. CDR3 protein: CASSTRDRSHEQYF. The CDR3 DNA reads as TGTGCCAGCAGCACCCGGGACAGGTCCCACGAGCAGTACTTC.